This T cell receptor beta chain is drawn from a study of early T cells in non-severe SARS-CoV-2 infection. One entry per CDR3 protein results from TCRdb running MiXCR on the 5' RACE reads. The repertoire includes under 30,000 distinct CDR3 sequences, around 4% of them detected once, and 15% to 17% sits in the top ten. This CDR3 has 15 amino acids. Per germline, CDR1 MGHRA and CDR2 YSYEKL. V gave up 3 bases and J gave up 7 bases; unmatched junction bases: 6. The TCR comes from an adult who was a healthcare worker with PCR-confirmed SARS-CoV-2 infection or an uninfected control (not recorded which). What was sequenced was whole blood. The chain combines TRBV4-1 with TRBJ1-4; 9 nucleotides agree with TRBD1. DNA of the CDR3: TGCGCCAGCAGCCATTGGACAGGGGCCGGTGAAAAACTGTTTTTT. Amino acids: CASSHWTGAGEKLFF.